A single sample gave rise to the 26 T cell receptor beta chains below, sequenced in a study of blood T cell repertoires in COVID-19. Clones were sequenced by immunoSEQ multiplex PCR, and TCRdb holds only the in-frame ones, with some missing. The sample has approximately 100,000 clones; 85% are singletons. The sequencing sample was made of peripheral blood. These receptors were obtained from a woman in her seventies with active or convalescent COVID-19.

This chain uses TRBV6-2 or TRBV6-3 with TRBJ2-3, with D perhaps TRBD2 (5 bases). V lost 5 bases and J lost 5, with 20 bases in between. The CDR3 is made up of 16 amino acids. The germline CDR1 and CDR2 sequences are MNHEY and SVGEGT. CDR3 protein: CASSPVDSLSRDTQYF. DNA for the CDR3: TGTGCCAGCAGTCCAGTGGACTCCCTGTCGCGAGATACGCAGTATTTT.

This chain joins TRBV19 and TRBJ1-5, with a weak D call TRBD1 (5 bases). Trimming took 3 bases from V and 4 from J, leaving 13 bases between them. The V gene's germline CDR1 is LNHDA and CDR2 SQIVND (reference sequence). This CDR3 is 15 amino acids long. CDR3: CASSIKGFGNQPQHF. The CDR3 DNA reads as TGTGCCAGTAGTATCAAGGGGTTTGGGAATCAGCCCCAGCATTTT. Filled out from reference TRBV19 and TRBJ1-5, the complete variable domain reads DGGITQSPKYLFRKEGQNVTLSCEQNLNHDAMYWYRQDPGQGLRLIYYSQIVNDFQKGDIAEGYSVSREKKESFPLTVTSAQKNPTAFYLCASSIKGFGNQPQHFGDGTRLSIL.

The chain links TRBV7-3 to TRBJ1-1, with 12 positions matching TRBD1. This CDR3 is built from 17 residues. CDR1 is SGHTA and CDR2 is FQGTGA in the germline V gene. J was trimmed by 4 bases and V by 2 bases; bases with no gene match: 8. CDR3 DNA: TGTGCCAGCAGCTTATACTCGGGACAGGGGGCCAGCACTGAAGCTTTCTTT. It is translated as CASSLYSGQGASTEAFF.

Only one count was recorded for this clone. The chain joins TRBV19 to TRBJ1-1, with D hard to call. V lost 0 bases and J lost 1, with 12 bases in between. Germline CDR1 reads LNHDA; CDR2 reads SQIVND (reference sequence). This CDR3 region has 16 residues. CDR3 loop: CASSIDRGQTNTEAFF. CDR3 DNA sequence: TGTGCCAGTAGTATAGATCGAGGGCAGACGAACACTGAAGCTTTCTTT. The variable domain in full, with the rest retrieved from reference TRBV19 and TRBJ1-1, is DGGITQSPKYLFRKEGQNVTLSCEQNLNHDAMYWYRQDPGQGLRLIYYSQIVNDFQKGDIAEGYSVSREKKESFPLTVTSAQKNPTAFYLCASSIDRGQTNTEAFFGQGTRLTVV.

This clone has only one observation. The CDR3 region has the DNA TGTGCCAGCAGTCCCGGGACAGGGTCCACTGAAGCTTTCTTT. Protein sequence: CASSPGTGSTEAFF. J is TRBJ1-1 and V is TRBV28; TRBD1 aligns across 9 bases. CDR1 and CDR2 (germline): MDHEN, SYDVKM. CDR3 length: 14 amino acids. The trim removed 5 bases at V and 4 bases at J, leaving 5 bases unmatched.

V usage is TRBV10-1 and J usage is TRBJ1-6, with TRBD1 matching over 10 bases. The J segment lost 9 bases and the V segment lost 6 bases, leaving 8 bases of the junction unmatched. CDR3 length: 15 amino acids. Germline V CDR1 and CDR2: WNHNN, SYGVQD (reference sequence). The CDR3 DNA reads TGCGCCAGCAGCACCCCGGGACAGGGGTTTTCACCCCTCCACTTT. It encodes CASSTPGQGFSPLHF.

This CDR3 is CASSPQGTREGYTF. CDR3 nucleotides: TGTGCCAGCAGCCCACAGGGTACCCGGGAAGGCTACACCTTC. V and J are TRBV7-2 and TRBJ1-2, with a tentative D call TRBD1 (6 bases). The CDR3 runs 14 residues. Germline loops: CDR1 SGHTA, CDR2 FQGNSA. Trimming shortened V by 5 bases and J by 8 bases, and 18 bases separated the two germline ends. The variable domain in full, completed from reference TRBV7-2 and TRBJ1-2, reads GAGVSQSPSNKVTEKGKDVELRCDPISGHTALYWYRQSLGQGLEFLIYFQGNSAPDKSGLPSDRFSAERTGGSVSTLTIQRTQQEDSAVYLCASSPQGTREGYTFGSGTRLTVV.

The J gene is TRBJ2-1, the V gene TRBV7-8, with 7 bases lining up with TRBD1. The V gene's germline CDR1 is SGHVS and CDR2 FQNEAQ. J gave up 7 bases and V 2 bases, and 8 bases lay outside the gene matches. The CDR3 is 15 amino acids. The CDR3 DNA is TGTGCCAGCAGCTTAATGACAGGGATGGGGAATGAGCAGTTCTTC. Translation gives CASSLMTGMGNEQFF.

The rearrangement links TRBV7-2 to TRBJ2-5; 10 bases map to TRBD2. This CDR3 contains 16 residues. V shed 1 base, J shed 4 bases, and the junction held 6 bases outside the gene matches. CDR1 is SGHTA and CDR2 is FQGNSA in the germline V gene. The DNA for the CDR3 is TGTGCCAGCAGCTTAGTAAGGCTAGCGGGAGCAGAGACCCAGTACTTC. Translated, it gives CASSLVRLAGAETQYF.

The chain recombines TRBV30 with TRBJ1-2; 10 nucleotides match TRBD1. V trimming: 2 bases; J trimming: 10 bases; junction bases outside the gene matches: 10. This CDR3 has 14 amino acids. CDR1 is GTSNPN, CDR2 SVGIG, per germline (reference sequence). The CDR3 region is CAWSTSGTGVDYTF. In nucleotides, the CDR3 is TGTGCCTGGAGTACATCGGGGACAGGGGTTGACTACACCTTC.

The chain links TRBV7-2 to TRBJ2-3; 10 nucleotides agree with TRBD2. J gave up 4 bases and V 5 bases, and 9 bases lay outside the gene matches. Germline CDR1 reads SGHTA; CDR2 reads FQGNSA. There are 16 residues in the CDR3. CDR3 amino acids: CASSPGSGGASDTQYF. The DNA for the CDR3 is TGTGCCAGCAGCCCAGGGAGCGGGGGGGCATCAGATACGCAGTATTTT.

V usage is TRBV29-1 and J usage is TRBJ2-1, with TRBD2 matching over 13 bases. The J segment lost 7 bases and the V segment lost 6 bases, leaving 9 bases of the junction unmatched. The CDR3 sequence is 15 residues long. Germline values: CDR1 SQVTM, CDR2 ANQGSEA. The CDR3 protein is CSVKTSGGASNEQFF. The DNA for the CDR3 is TGCAGCGTGAAAACTAGCGGGGGGGCCAGTAATGAGCAGTTCTTC.

Regarding this clone: Mismatch with germline at one junction end may stem from a read error. The V gene is TRBV7-7, the J gene TRBJ2-7; 9 bases line up with TRBD2. The CDR3 extends over 14 amino acids. In germline, CDR1 is SSHAT, CDR2 FNYEAQ (reference sequence). The CDR3 region is CASSLAVAGAEQYF. The CDR3 DNA reads as TGTGCTAGCAGCTTAGCGGTAGCGGGGGCCGAGCAGTACTTC. The whole variable domain, filled in from reference TRBV7-7 and TRBJ2-7, reads GAGVSQSPRYKVTKRGQDVTLRCDPISSHATLYWYQQALGQGPEFLTYFNYEAQPDKSGLPSDRFSAERPEGSISTLTIQRTEQRDSAMYRCASSLAVAGAEQYFGPGTRLTVT.

The V and J genes are TRBV19 and TRBJ1-1; tentatively, D is TRBD1 (6 bases). The CDR3 is 14 residues long. Germline V gives CDR1 LNHDA, CDR2 SQIVND (reference sequence). Trimming took 7 bases from V and 2 from J, leaving 14 bases between them. CDR3 DNA sequence: TGTGCCAGTAAAGACGGGGGGGCTAACACTGAAGCTTTCTTT. Translating it yields CASKDGGANTEAFF.

The chain carries TRBV28 and TRBJ2-2; 11 bases align to TRBD1. Trimming removed 6 bases from V and 4 bases from J; junction bases left unmatched: 13. Germline V gene data show CDR1 as MDHEN and CDR2 as SYDVKM. The CDR3 is 18 amino acids. The CDR3 nucleotides read TGTGCCAGCAGGCGGAGCGTGGGGACAGGGGGATCCACCGGGGAGCTGTTTTTT. This sequence encodes CASRRSVGTGGSTGELFF. Combining the CDR3 with reference TRBV28 and TRBJ2-2 gives the whole variable domain DVKVTQSSRYLVKRTGEKVFLECVQDMDHENMFWYRQDPGLGLRLIYFSYDVKMKEKGDIPEGYSVSREKKERFSLILESASTNQTSMYLCASRRSVGTGGSTGELFFGEGSRLTVL.

The chain recombines TRBV7-9 with TRBJ2-7; D may be TRBD2 (7 bases). This CDR3 region has 13 residues. V was trimmed by 5 bases and J by 6 bases, leaving 14 bases between them. Germline lookup yields CDR1 SEHNR and CDR2 FQNEAQ (reference sequence). The CDR3 loop reads CASSLRGAGEQYF. In nucleotides, the CDR3 is TGTGCCAGCAGCCTACGGGGGGCGGGCGAGCAGTACTTC.

CDR3 amino acids: CATSRGSLLGASTGNTGELFF. In nucleotides, the CDR3 is TGTGCCACCAGCAGGGGGTCCCTATTGGGGGCCTCGACGGGGAACACCGGGGAGCTGTTTTTT. The chain employs TRBV15 and TRBJ2-2, with D possibly being TRBD1 (6 bases). Germline V gene sequence: CDR1 LNHNV, CDR2 YYDKDF (reference sequence). V gave up 3 bases and J gave up 1 base, with 27 bases separating them. This CDR3 has 21 residues.

The V gene is TRBV4-1, the J gene TRBJ2-1; 11 bases match TRBD1. This CDR3 comprises 18 residues. J was trimmed by 3 bases and V by 4 bases; bases with no gene match: 11. CDR1 and CDR2 (germline): MGHRA, YSYEKL. The CDR3 DNA sequence: TGCGCCAGCAGCCCAGGGACAGGGGGACTACCCCTCTACAATGAGCAGTTCTTC. Translated, it gives CASSPGTGGLPLYNEQFF.

This clone was counted between two and nine times. The V gene is TRBV30, the J gene TRBJ2-2, with D possibly matching TRBD1 (6 bases). The CDR3 is 11 residues long. Germline V gives CDR1 GTSNPN, CDR2 SVGIG (reference sequence). The V end was cut by 5 bases, the J end by 9 bases, with 10 bases between. The CDR3 bases are TGTGCCTGGGCAGGGGTCAGGGAGCTGTTTTTT. As protein: CAWAGVRELFF.

This rearrangement joins TRBV21-1 to TRBJ2-2; the table gives TRBD2 as D, unverified against the DNA. TRBV21-1 is described as a pseudogene. This CDR3 is 18 amino acids long. The CDR3 sequence is CASSNLQGSGANTGELFF. Here the CDR3 DNA reads TGTGCCAGCAGCAACCTCCAGGGTAGCGGGGCGAACACCGGGGAGCTGTTTTTT.

This clone was seen only once. V gene TRBV7-2 combines with J gene TRBJ2-7; no reliable D call. This CDR3 has 12 amino acids. V lost 1 base and J 3 bases, leaving 4 bases between the germline ends. CDR1 is SGHTA, CDR2 FQGNSA, per germline. CDR3 coding DNA: TGTGCCAGCAGCTTAGGTAGCTACGAGCAGTACTTC. Protein product: CASSLGSYEQYF. Based on the CDR3 plus reference TRBV7-2 and TRBJ2-7, the full variable domain is GAGVSQSPSNKVTEKGKDVELRCDPISGHTALYWYRQSLGQGLEFLIYFQGNSAPDKSGLPSDRFSAERTGGSVSTLTIQRTQQEDSAVYLCASSLGSYEQYFGPGTRLTVT.

V usage is TRBV7-2 and J usage is TRBJ2-5; tentatively, D is TRBD1 (6 bases). This CDR3 contains 12 residues. The ends were cut back, 5 bases at V and 5 bases at J, with 9 bases in the middle. CDR1 is SGHTA, CDR2 FQGNSA, per germline. This CDR3 is CASSLRGETQYF. Here the CDR3 DNA reads TGTGCCAGCAGCCTGAGGGGGGAGACCCAGTACTTC.

As regards this clone: One end of the junction varies from germline; a read error may be responsible. CDR3 in amino acids: CASSSSPYNEQFF. CDR3 coding DNA: TGCGCCAGCAGCTCCTCCCCCTATAATGAGCAGTTCTTC. The chain uses TRBV5-1 and TRBJ2-1; D remains unclear. CDR1 is SGHRS and CDR2 is YFSETQ in the germline V gene. The CDR3 runs 13 residues.

The rearrangement links TRBV6-2 or TRBV6-3 to TRBJ1-5; no reliable D call. Trimming took off 0 bases at V and 9 bases at J, with 15 bases between the two ends. The CDR3 spans 15 residues. Looked up from germline, CDR1 is MNHEY and CDR2 is SVGEGT. Written as DNA, the CDR3 is TGTGCCAGCAGTTACTCTGATCCTCGGGTAGGGCCCCAGCATTTT. Its protein is CASSYSDPRVGPQHF.

In nucleotides, the CDR3 is TGTGCCAGCAGAAACCCAGGGGTAGATACGCAGTATTTT. Protein sequence: CASRNPGVDTQYF. This rearrangement joins TRBV6-5 to TRBJ2-3, with a possible D match to TRBD1 (6 bases). CDR3 size: 13 residues. With 6 bases removed from V and 5 bases from J, the gap between germline ends came to 12 bases. From germline, CDR1 is MNHEY and CDR2 SVGAGI.

The chain uses TRBV4-2 and TRBJ2-4; the match to TRBD2 covers 8 bases. Looked up from germline, CDR1 is LGHNA and CDR2 is YNFKEQ. Trimming cost V 3 bases and J 5 bases; bases outside gene matches: 9. The CDR3 length is 16 residues. The CDR3 sequence is CASSQELAAHQNIQYF. Written as DNA, the CDR3 is TGTGCCAGCAGCCAGGAACTAGCGGCCCATCAAAACATTCAGTACTTC.